The present T cell receptor (beta chain) was sequenced within a study of cytomegalovirus exposure and HLA in healthy donors. Study-level points and caveats: Cytomegalovirus association was listed for 164 TCR beta chains. For most TCR sequences rarity was the rule, although some public TCRs occurred in many donors.

Worth noting for this clone: Its matching antigen is unknown. A junction end diverges from the germline sequence, so it may reflect a read error.

PCR employed 60 Vbeta and 13 Jbeta primers. Assay used: immunoSEQ multiplex PCR; TCRdb lists only in-frame clones, some missing. Of 95,000 to 150,000 clones in the sample, more than 60% were seen once. The CDR3 consists of 12 residues. In germline, CDR1 is MNHEY, CDR2 SVGAGI. The sample consisted of PBMCs. The chain combines TRBV6-5 with TRBJ1-2, with a possible D match to TRBD1 (5 bases). The clonotype comes from an older woman in good health and CMV-seropositive. The CDR3 sequence: CASIGGTATMAF. CDR3 sequence (DNA): TGTGCCAGCATTGGGGGGACGGCTACTATGGCCTTC.